The 30 T cell receptor beta chains presented below share a single source sample, sequenced in a study of response to subunit inactivated influenza vaccine. In TCRdb, the RT-PCR reads were re-called with MiXCR into one record per CDR3 protein. The sample yields hundreds of thousands of distinct CDR3 sequences, more than 15% seen once. The sample consisted of PBMCs from blood, taken roughly 12 days after vaccination. Receptors originate from a man in his fifties or sixties who received an inactivated influenza vaccine.

The V call is TRBV6-5, the J call TRBJ2-2; D is perhaps TRBD1 (6 bases). Germline V gene sequence: CDR1 MNHEY, CDR2 SVGAGI. Between the trimmed V and J ends, which lost 2 bases and 2 bases, there was a span of 21 bases. The CDR3 sequence is 19 residues long. CDR3 amino acids: CASSYPRGLRKINTGELFF. CDR3 nucleotide sequence: TGTGCCAGCAGTTACCCGAGGGGGTTGAGAAAAATTAACACCGGGGAGCTGTTTTTT.

This chain links TRBV20-1 with TRBJ2-3, with 8 bases aligning to TRBD1. Germline V CDR1 and CDR2: DFQATT, SNEGSKA (reference sequence). The CDR3 spans 15 residues. The V segment lost 0 bases and the J segment 1 base; nucleotides outside the gene matches: 3. The CDR3 nucleotides read TGCAGTGCTAGAGATTGGGGACAGGGCACAGATACGCAGTATTTT. The encoded protein is CSARDWGQGTDTQYF.

V gene TRBV24-1 combines with J gene TRBJ2-1; the D is unclear. Germline-derived CDR1 and CDR2 are KGHDR and SFDVKD. The CDR3 consists of 13 residues. Trimming shortened V by 8 bases and J by 6 bases, and 13 bases separated the two germline ends. As DNA, the CDR3 is TGTGCCACCACCCAGGTCCCGGGCAATGAGCAGTTCTTC. Residues: CATTQVPGNEQFF.

This clonotype was seen ten or more times. The V gene is TRBV20-1, the J gene TRBJ2-4; 7 bases are a match to TRBD2. Germline-derived CDR1 and CDR2 are DFQATT and SNEGSKA (reference sequence). V shed 6 bases, J shed 4 bases, and the junction held 6 bases outside the gene matches. This CDR3 spans 13 amino acids. CDR3 nucleotide sequence: TGCAGTGCAACCGGGACTACTAAAAACATTCAGTACTTC. Translated: CSATGTTKNIQYF.

This clonotype was counted a few times. Written as DNA, the CDR3 is TGTGCCAGCAGCGTTGCTCTCGAAGAGACCCAGTACTTC. This sequence encodes CASSVALEETQYF. The chain is built from TRBV9 and TRBJ2-5; no clear D. The CDR3 is 13 residues long. Trimming cost V 2 bases and J 3 bases, with 8 bases left between them. Germline V lookup: CDR1 SGDLS, CDR2 YYNGEE.

In this sample, this clonotype turned up many times. This chain uses TRBV29-1 with TRBJ2-1; D may be TRBD1 (5 bases). Per the germline V gene, CDR1 is SQVTM and CDR2 is ANQGSEA. The CDR3 spans 13 residues. V was shortened by 5 bases and J by 8 bases, with 16 bases between the two germline ends. CDR3 protein: CSVLQGGVDEQFF. For the CDR3, the DNA is TGCAGCGTTTTGCAGGGTGGGGTGGATGAGCAGTTCTTC.

This clonotype showed up many times. This chain connects TRBV12-3 or TRBV12-4 to TRBJ1-5; 10 nucleotides align to TRBD1. With V trimmed by 4 bases and J by 1 base, 4 bases remained unmatched. The CDR3 loop spans 16 amino acids. Here the CDR3 reads CASSSSTGGSNQPQHF. The CDR3 DNA reads as TGTGCCAGCAGTTCCTCGACAGGGGGCAGCAATCAGCCCCAGCATTTT.

This clonotype was seen ten or more times. V is TRBV20-1 and J is TRBJ2-1, with 8 bases identical to TRBD2. CDR3 length: 15 residues. The ends lost 1 base at V and 5 bases at J; junction bases unmatched: 7. Germline assignment: CDR1 DFQATT and CDR2 SNEGSKA (reference sequence). This CDR3 is CSARAPGGPNNEQFF. CDR3 nucleotides: TGCAGTGCTAGAGCACCGGGAGGGCCTAACAATGAGCAGTTCTTC.

This clonotype was counted at least ten times. The CDR3 nucleotides are TGTGCCAGCAGTTTTGGGGGCGGGGAGCTGTTTTTT. Translation gives CASSFGGGELFF. The V call is TRBV12-3 or TRBV12-4, the J call TRBJ2-2, with D perhaps assigned TRBD1 or TRBD2 (5 bases each). This CDR3 is built from 12 residues. Trimming removed 3 bases at V and 7 bases at J, with 6 bases between.

This clonotype was seen only once. This chain connects TRBV29-1 to TRBJ2-5, with 8 bases identical to TRBD2. The CDR3 length is 14 residues. V trimming: 4 bases; J trimming: 3 bases; junction bases outside the gene matches: 7. Per germline, CDR1 SQVTM and CDR2 ANQGSEA. CDR3 nucleotide sequence: TGCAGCGTTGGACCGGGGGGGGCAAAAGAGACCCAGTACTTC. Amino acid sequence: CSVGPGGAKETQYF.

In this sample, this clonotype turned up once. The chain carries TRBV24-1 and TRBJ2-5; 9 bases are shared with TRBD1. CDR3 size: 16 residues. Germline V gives CDR1 KGHDR, CDR2 SFDVKD. After removal of 4 bases from V and 4 bases from J, the junction contained 9 bases not matched to a gene. This CDR3 reads CATSDPPGQGPETQYF. Written as DNA, the CDR3 is TGTGCCACCAGTGACCCCCCGGGACAGGGACCAGAGACCCAGTACTTC.

The genes are TRBV7-9 and TRBJ2-5; 12 positions agree with TRBD2. The CDR3 is 17 residues long. Unmatched junction bases numbered 9, after V lost 4 bases and J lost 3 bases. Germline values: CDR1 SEHNR, CDR2 FQNEAQ (reference sequence). CDR3 bases: TGTGCCAGCAGCTCTCGACTAGCGGGGGCCCCCAAAGAGACCCAGTACTTC. It yields the protein CASSSRLAGAPKETQYF.

This chain connects TRBV3-1 to TRBJ1-2; 7 bases are shared with TRBD1. V was pared by 1 base and J by 6 bases, with 11 bases of the junction left unmatched. Germline V lookup: CDR1 LGHDT, CDR2 YNNKEL (reference sequence). The CDR3 covers 16 residues. The CDR3 region has the DNA TGTGCCAGCAGCCAAGGGACAGGACTACCTGTGGATGGCTACACCTTC. It translates to CASSQGTGLPVDGYTF.

This clonotype was detected only a few times. J is TRBJ1-5 and V is TRBV10-3; no firm D call. The V gene's germline CDR1 is ENHRY and CDR2 SYGVKD. Trimming pared 8 bases from V and 0 bases from J, leaving 8 bases between. This CDR3 is built from 13 residues. CDR3 amino acids: CAIGQASNQPQHF. Here the CDR3 DNA reads TGTGCCATCGGGCAGGCTAGCAATCAGCCCCAGCATTTT.

V is TRBV5-6 and J is TRBJ2-5; the D gene could be TRBD1 or TRBD2 (5 bases each). The CDR3 extends over 16 amino acids. V was trimmed by 3 bases and J by 2 bases, leaving 17 bases between them. CDR1 and CDR2 (germline): SGHDT, YYEEEE. The CDR3 is CASSWHRDGDQETQYF. As DNA, the CDR3 is TGTGCCAGCAGCTGGCACCGGGACGGAGATCAAGAGACCCAGTACTTC.

The sample holds many counts of this clonotype. This chain links TRBV9 with TRBJ2-2; D is unresolved. The germline V gene encodes CDR1 SGDLS and CDR2 YYNGEE. Trimming stripped 0 bases from V and 4 bases from J, with 10 bases between. The CDR3 length is 15 residues. CDR3 nucleotides: TGTGCCAGCAGCGTAGGTCCTACAATCACCGGGGAGCTGTTTTTT. Translation: CASSVGPTITGELFF.

This clonotype was seen ten or more times. The chain is built from TRBV4-2 and TRBJ2-1; 13 bases are shared with TRBD2. V lost 3 bases and J lost 4; bases outside the gene matches: 3. Germline V lookup: CDR1 LGHNA, CDR2 YNFKEQ. CDR3 size: 16 residues. CDR3 in amino acids: CASSQQLAGGYNEQFF. For the CDR3, the DNA is TGTGCCAGCAGCCAGCAACTAGCGGGAGGGTACAATGAGCAGTTCTTC.

CDR3 region: CASSYSGGGVEAFF. DNA of the CDR3: TGTGCCAGCAGTTACTCTGGAGGGGGAGTTGAAGCTTTCTTT. The chain joins TRBV6-2 or TRBV6-3 to TRBJ1-1; TRBD1 is a possible D gene (6 bases). Germline-derived CDR1 and CDR2 are MNHEY and SVGEGT. The CDR3 is 14 amino acids. V shed 0 bases and J shed 7 bases, with 12 bases lying between them.

This clonotype occurred a few times. The chain employs TRBV6-1 and TRBJ1-5; D is perhaps TRBD1 (6 bases). The CDR3 totals 16 residues. V lost 5 bases and J lost 0, with 14 bases in between. The V gene's germline CDR1 is MNHNS and CDR2 SASEGT. The CDR3 DNA reads TGTGCCAGCAGTCGGACGGACAGCTATAGCAATCAGCCCCAGCATTTT. This codes for CASSRTDSYSNQPQHF.

A few counts support this clonotype. V gene TRBV20-1 combines with J gene TRBJ1-5; 7 bases line up with TRBD1. The V and J ends lost 0 bases and 7 bases, in that order; junction bases with no gene match: 6. The CDR3 runs to 14 residues. The germline gives CDR1 DFQATT, CDR2 SNEGSKA (reference sequence). The CDR3 DNA reads as TGCAGTGCTAGAGAGGGGCAGGGGGGCCAGCCCCAGCATTTT. It encodes CSAREGQGGQPQHF.

This chain connects TRBV5-1 to TRBJ2-2; 8 nucleotides match TRBD1. CDR1 SGHRS and CDR2 YFSETQ come from the germline V gene. V trimming: 4 bases; J trimming: 5 bases; junction bases outside the gene matches: 10. The CDR3 runs 16 residues. CDR3 nucleotides: TGCGCCAGCAGCCTTTGGACAGGGAAGGGTACCGGGGAGCTGTTTTTT. It translates to CASSLWTGKGTGELFF.

This clonotype has a count of ten or more. The V call is TRBV21-1, the J call TRBJ1-5; the listed D gene, TRBD1, was not tested against the DNA. TRBV21-1 is a documented pseudogene. The length of the CDR3 is 18 residues. CDR3 in amino acids: CASSKAAIFQQGNQPQHF. Written as DNA, the CDR3 is TGTGCCAGCAGCAAAGCCGCGATCTTCCAACAGGGGAATCAGCCCCAGCATTTT.

This clonotype turned up a few times. The chain recombines TRBV10-3 with TRBJ1-5; TRBD1 is a possible D gene (5 bases). CDR1 and CDR2 (germline): ENHRY, SYGVKD. This CDR3 is built from 13 residues. The V end was cut by 0 bases, the J end by 7 bases, with 7 bases between. CDR3 nucleotide sequence: TGTGCCATCAGTGAGTCGACAGAGCAGCCCCAGCATTTT. This codes for CAISESTEQPQHF.

This clonotype was seen a handful of times. CDR3 in DNA: TGTGCCACCAGTGACCAGGGACCAGGGGCTGACAATGAGCAGTTCTTC. It codes for CATSDQGPGADNEQFF. J is TRBJ2-1 and V is TRBV24-1; D possibly corresponds to TRBD1 (6 bases). This CDR3 is built from 16 residues. CDR1 and CDR2 (germline): KGHDR, SFDVKD. V lost 4 bases and J lost 5, with 17 bases in between.

This clonotype was detected ten times or more. V usage is TRBV12-3 or TRBV12-4 and J usage is TRBJ2-3; 7 bases match TRBD2. This CDR3 has 16 residues. The ends lost 5 bases at V and 0 bases at J; junction bases unmatched: 8. The CDR3 coding sequence is TGTGCCAGCAGTCCTAGGGAGGGGTTAAGCACAGATACGCAGTATTTT. It codes for CASSPREGLSTDTQYF.

This clonotype showed up just a few times. The CDR3 nucleotides are TGTGCCAGCAGGCAGGGGGGCGCATGGGTATATGGCTACACCTTC. As protein: CASRQGGAWVYGYTF. V is TRBV6-1 and J is TRBJ1-2; 7 bases fit TRBD1. J gave up 5 bases and V 6 bases, and 12 bases lay outside the gene matches. CDR3 size: 15 residues. Germline V gene sequence: CDR1 MNHNS, CDR2 SASEGT.

This clonotype has only a few counts. V and J are TRBV15 and TRBJ1-2; D perhaps matches TRBD1 (6 bases). V gave up 0 bases and J gave up 4 bases, with 6 bases separating them. In germline, CDR1 is LNHNV, CDR2 YYDKDF (reference sequence). The CDR3 spans 13 residues. The CDR3 nucleotides are TGTGCCACCAGCAGAGAGGGGGCCTATGGCTACACCTTC. It is translated as CATSREGAYGYTF.

The rearrangement links TRBV20-1 to TRBJ2-5, with D unresolved. The CDR3 spans 13 residues. V lost 6 bases and J 7 bases, leaving 18 bases between the germline ends. Germline lookup yields CDR1 DFQATT and CDR2 SNEGSKA (reference sequence). DNA of the CDR3: TGCAGTGCCCCCCGGACGGGTCGGGCGACCCAGTACTTC. It is translated as CSAPRTGRATQYF.

This clonotype came up many times. CDR3 sequence reads: CAISESSGGTQYF. DNA of the CDR3: TGTGCCATCAGTGAGTCATCAGGGGGTACGCAGTATTTT. The chain carries TRBV10-3 and TRBJ2-3, with 7 bases that match TRBD1. Germline assignment: CDR1 ENHRY and CDR2 SYGVKD. The CDR3 loop spans 13 amino acids. V shed 0 bases and J 8 bases; nucleotides not matched to a gene: 2.

Ten or more counts support this clonotype. The V and J genes are TRBV11-3 and TRBJ2-5; 9 bases map to TRBD1. The CDR3 consists of 14 residues. CDR1 and CDR2 from the germline V gene are SGHNT and YENEEA. The junction had 5 bases not matched to a gene; V was cut back by 4 bases and J by 5 bases. The CDR3 protein is CASSSRDRVETQYF. The CDR3 bases are TGTGCCAGCAGCTCCCGGGACAGGGTTGAGACCCAGTACTTC.